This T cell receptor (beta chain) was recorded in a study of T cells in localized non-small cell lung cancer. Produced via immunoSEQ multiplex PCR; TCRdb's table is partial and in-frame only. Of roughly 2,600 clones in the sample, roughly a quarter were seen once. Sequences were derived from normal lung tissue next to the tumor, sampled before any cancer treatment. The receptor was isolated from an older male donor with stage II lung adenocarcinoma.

CDR3 amino acids: CASSDPSGGVYEQYF. CDR3 DNA sequence: TGTGCCAGCAGCGACCCTAGCGGAGGGGTTTACGAGCAGTACTTC. V and J are TRBV11-3 and TRBJ2-7; 7 nucleotides match TRBD2. This CDR3 contains 15 residues. Trimming at V came to 5 bases and at J to 4 bases, leaving 11 bases not matched to a gene. Germline V lookup: CDR1 SGHNT, CDR2 YENEEA.